This T cell receptor (beta chain) originates from a study of human T cells and chemical hapten exposure. Study details: The sensitizing agent was 2% DPC, placed on roughly 2 cm by roughly 2 cm of upper inner arm skin. Alopecia areata, totalis and universalis patients, mostly female, were included.

One entry per CDR3 protein results from TCRdb running MiXCR on the RACE reads. The repertoire holds roughly 50,000 distinct CDR3 sequences, 9.9% seen once, with roughly 15% in the top ten. Study-wide results and caveats: Donor immune responses may differ from healthy people's, since all donors had alopecia.

This CDR3 has 15 amino acids. In germline, CDR1 is MNHEY, CDR2 SVGEGT. Trimming removed 6 bases from V and 2 bases from J; junction bases left unmatched: 8. In its sample, this clonotype was seen a few times. Its antigen is unidentified. Time point indicated: patch test 3, about 24 weeks after DPC sensitization. Treatment in this sample: therapeutic diphenylcyclopropenone sensitization with weekly scalp DPC. Patches went on only after blood had been drawn each time. This TCR was sampled from a woman in her thirties or forties with alopecia areata. Some clones in this sample may be carry-over from other donors' samples. Sequencing was performed on whole blood, taken in connection with sensitization to the hapten diphenylcyclopropenone (DPC). The chain links TRBV6-2 or TRBV6-3 to TRBJ1-1; 8 bases fit TRBD1. This CDR3 reads CASSPRTGINTEAFF. The CDR3 nucleotides read TGTGCCAGCAGCCCTAGGACAGGGATAAACACTGAAGCTTTCTTT.